These 30 T cell receptor beta chains originate from one sample sequenced in a study of a mutant IDH1 vaccine in newly diagnosed glioma. The sample's time point: week 11, during vaccination. It was 300 ug of mutant IDH1 20-mer peptide that made up each vaccine dose, given with topical imiquimod. These TCRs' antigens remain unknown. Data came from immunoSEQ multiplex PCR; TCRdb stores just in-frame clones and leaves some out. Here the sample spans roughly 62,000 clones, about 91% being singletons. Sequences were derived from PBMCs, sampled from a glioma patient whose treatment included an IDH1 peptide vaccine. All receptors derive from a man aged 40-50 years with glioma.

The chain links TRBV10-3 to TRBJ2-1; 7 nucleotides line up with TRBD2. Unmatched junction bases numbered 11, after V lost 7 bases and J lost 5 bases. The CDR3 covers 15 residues. Looked up from germline, CDR1 is ENHRY and CDR2 is SYGVKD. The CDR3 region has the DNA TGTGCCATCACTCCTGGACTAGGAAGCCACAATGAGCAGTTCTTC. Translating it yields CAITPGLGSHNEQFF.

V gene TRBV7-2 combines with J gene TRBJ1-5; D is ambiguous. Trimming removed 3 bases at V and 4 bases at J, with 13 bases between. The CDR3 is made up of 15 amino acids. The germline V gene has CDR1 SGHTA and CDR2 FQGNSA. The CDR3 nucleotides are TGTGCCAGCAGCTTTAACGGCGGTGGGAATCAGCCCCAGCATTTT. It yields the protein CASSFNGGGNQPQHF.

J is TRBJ1-6 and V is TRBV6-6, with unresolved D. From germline, CDR1 is MNHNY and CDR2 SVGAGI (reference sequence). V was cut by 2 bases and J by 5 bases, with 4 bases left in between. CDR3 length: 13 residues. For the CDR3, the DNA is TGTGCCAGCAGTTACAGGGATAATTCACCCCTCCACTTT. It encodes CASSYRDNSPLHF.

The chain recombines TRBV7-9 with TRBJ1-4; D ambiguous. Between the trimmed V and J ends, which lost 6 bases and 1 base, there was a span of 9 bases. The CDR3 sequence is 14 residues long. Looked up from germline, CDR1 is SEHNR and CDR2 is FQNEAQ (reference sequence). Here the CDR3 DNA reads TGTGCCAGCAGTCCATATGGAACTAATGAAAAACTGTTTTTT. This encodes CASSPYGTNEKLFF.

V and J are TRBV27 and TRBJ1-2; TRBD1 agrees at 7 bases. J gave up 2 bases and V 4 bases, and 7 bases lay outside the gene matches. This CDR3 comprises 15 residues. Germline CDR1 is MNHEY and CDR2 is SMNVEV (reference sequence). In DNA, the CDR3 is TGTGCCAGCAGTTCCTTTGACAGGGTAAACTATGGCTACACCTTC. Amino acids: CASSSFDRVNYGYTF.

This chain connects TRBV28 to TRBJ1-2, with D hard to call. Germline assignment: CDR1 MDHEN and CDR2 SYDVKM. V dropped 2 bases and J dropped 5 bases, with 6 bases sitting between them. This CDR3 has 12 residues. This CDR3 is CASSLVGYGYTF. CDR3 in DNA: TGTGCCAGCAGTTTAGTCGGGTATGGCTACACCTTC.

The gene calls are TRBV19 and TRBJ1-2, with TRBD1 identical over 8 bases. Per germline, CDR1 LNHDA and CDR2 SQIVND (reference sequence). J was trimmed by 6 bases and V by 8 bases; bases with no gene match: 8. CDR3 length: 13 amino acids. The CDR3, as DNA: TGTGCCAGTTTAAGGACAGGGAGGGATGGCTACACCTTC. As protein: CASLRTGRDGYTF.

V gene TRBV27 combines with J gene TRBJ1-5; tentatively, D is TRBD1 (5 bases). Deletions cut 2 bases from V and 4 bases from J, with 12 bases between. Germline V gives CDR1 MNHEY, CDR2 SMNVEV (reference sequence). This CDR3 is 15 amino acids long. CDR3 nucleotide sequence: TGTGCCAGCAGTTTAATTCGGGGGGAAAATCAGCCCCAGCATTTT. Protein sequence: CASSLIRGENQPQHF.

This chain links TRBV5-8 with TRBJ1-5; D is uncertain. The CDR3 contains 14 residues. The germline V gene encodes CDR1 SGHTS and CDR2 YDEGEE. Trimming removed 4 bases from V and 6 bases from J, with 14 bases in between. The CDR3 nucleotides are TGTGCCAGCAGCCCCGTGGGATTGGGTCAGCCCCAGCATTTT. Encoded protein: CASSPVGLGQPQHF.

This rearrangement joins TRBV28 to TRBJ1-2; D may be TRBD1 (6 bases). CDR1 and CDR2 (germline): MDHEN, SYDVKM. V was trimmed by 2 bases and J by 0 bases, leaving 7 bases between them. The CDR3 has 14 amino acids. The CDR3 nucleotides are TGTGCCAGCAGTTTAGAGGGGGCTAACTATGGCTACACCTTC. It encodes CASSLEGANYGYTF.

The gene calls are TRBV13 and TRBJ2-5; TRBD2 matches at 13 bases. The tail of the sequence fits TRBJ2-7 better, so the J call may be wrong. Germline lookup yields CDR1 PRHDT and CDR2 FYEKMQ (reference sequence). The CDR3 sequence is 16 residues long. The CDR3 coding sequence is TGTGCCAGCAGCCCCATCACTAGCGGGAGGGCCCCCGAGCAGTACTTC. This encodes CASSPITSGRAPEQYF.

V usage is TRBV19 and J usage is TRBJ2-1, with 8 bases fitting TRBD2. Germline V gene lookup returns CDR1 LNHDA and CDR2 SQIVND (reference sequence). V was clipped by 4 bases and J by 4 bases; unmatched bases: 6. CDR3 size: 15 residues. CDR3 amino acids: CASSTVAGLYNEQFF. CDR3 coding DNA: TGTGCCAGTAGTACCGTAGCGGGATTATACAATGAGCAGTTCTTC. The full variable domain, in which reference TRBV19 and TRBJ2-1 provide the parts outside the CDR3, is DGGITQSPKYLFRKEGQNVTLSCEQNLNHDAMYWYRQDPGQGLRLIYYSQIVNDFQKGDIAEGYSVSREKKESFPLTVTSAQKNPTAFYLCASSTVAGLYNEQFFGPGTRLTVL.

The chain couples TRBV30 to TRBJ1-2, with a tentative D call TRBD1 (6 bases). CDR3 length equals 13 residues. The V gene lost 0 bases and the J gene lost 4 bases, with 9 bases spanning the gap. Germline V lookup: CDR1 GTSNPN, CDR2 SVGIG (reference sequence). The chain's CDR3 is CAWSVTGRYGYTF. DNA of the CDR3: TGTGCCTGGAGTGTAACAGGGCGCTATGGCTACACCTTC.

This clone was detected a few times. V and J are TRBV2 and TRBJ2-1; TRBD1 agrees at 9 bases. This CDR3 has 15 amino acids. Germline V CDR1 and CDR2: SNHLY, FYNNEI. V dropped 5 bases and J dropped 6; count of bases not matched to a gene: 8. This chain's CDR3 is CASSYDRGQGNEQFF. Here the CDR3 DNA reads TGTGCCAGCAGTTACGACAGGGGACAGGGCAATGAGCAGTTCTTC.

The chain uses TRBV30 and TRBJ2-1, with D perhaps matching TRBD1 or TRBD2 (5 bases each). With 4 bases removed from V and 6 bases from J, the gap between germline ends came to 10 bases. There are 12 residues in the CDR3. Germline-derived CDR1 and CDR2 are GTSNPN and SVGIG (reference sequence). The CDR3 loop reads CAWTGLANEQFF. The DNA for the CDR3 is TGTGCCTGGACAGGGCTAGCCAATGAGCAGTTCTTC.

This rearrangement joins TRBV7-9 to TRBJ1-2, with TRBD1 identical over 10 bases. The ends lost 7 bases at V and 4 bases at J; junction bases unmatched: 12. CDR3 size: 16 residues. The V gene's germline CDR1 is SEHNR and CDR2 FQNEAQ (reference sequence). The CDR3 region is CASNLNGDRGLYGYTF. Here the CDR3 DNA reads TGTGCCAGCAACCTCAACGGGGACAGGGGACTCTATGGCTACACCTTC.

This clone was counted once. V usage is TRBV2 and J usage is TRBJ1-1; D possibly corresponds to TRBD1 (5 bases). V lost 2 bases to trimming and J lost 0 bases, with 13 bases between them. CDR3 length equals 16 residues. Germline values: CDR1 SNHLY, CDR2 FYNNEI. For the CDR3, the DNA is TGTGCCAGCAGTGAACGGGGGGTACCCATGAACACTGAAGCTTTCTTT. This gives the protein CASSERGVPMNTEAFF.

The chain joins TRBV28 to TRBJ2-5, with D perhaps being TRBD1 or TRBD2 (6 bases each). The CDR3 runs 15 residues. Looked up from germline, CDR1 is MDHEN and CDR2 is SYDVKM. The ends were cut back, 1 base at V and 5 bases at J, with 14 bases in the middle. Here the CDR3 DNA reads TGTGCCAGCAGTTTATACGCTACAGGGAGGGAGACCCAGTACTTC. Amino acids: CASSLYATGRETQYF.

The gene calls are TRBV18 and TRBJ2-5; D is perhaps TRBD2 (6 bases). With 0 bases removed from V and 4 bases from J, the gap between germline ends came to 12 bases. CDR3 length: 15 amino acids. Looked up from germline, CDR1 is KGHSH and CDR2 is LQKENI. The CDR3 is CASSPPEGWGETQYF. In DNA, the CDR3 is TGTGCCAGCTCACCACCGGAGGGATGGGGAGAGACCCAGTACTTC.

J is TRBJ1-4 and V is TRBV5-8; 12 nucleotides match TRBD1. Germline V gives CDR1 SGHTS, CDR2 YDEGEE. J gave up 5 bases and V 3 bases, and 8 bases lay outside the gene matches. The CDR3 spans 17 residues. The CDR3 region has the DNA TGTGCCAGCAGCTGGAGGGGGACAGGGGGCGCAAATGAAAAACTGTTTTTT. This gives the protein CASSWRGTGGANEKLFF.

The chain uses TRBV4-1 and TRBJ2-2; 13 bases line up with TRBD2. Germline loops: CDR1 MGHRA, CDR2 YSYEKL. This CDR3 is 18 amino acids long. The V segment lost 1 base and the J segment 3 bases; nucleotides outside the gene matches: 5. For the CDR3, the DNA is TGCGCCAGCAGCCAAGGGACTAGCGGGAGAGGGTACACCGGGGAGCTGTTTTTT. This encodes CASSQGTSGRGYTGELFF.

This chain connects TRBV6-1 to TRBJ1-1; D is possibly TRBD1 (5 bases). V lost 5 bases and J 1 base, leaving 11 bases between the germline ends. This CDR3 has 14 amino acids. Germline V lookup: CDR1 MNHNS, CDR2 SASEGT. CDR3 coding DNA: TGTGCCAGCAGTACCCCCGGGGGGAACACTGAAGCTTTCTTT. Protein product: CASSTPGGNTEAFF.

In its sample, this clone was seen once. The gene calls are TRBV18 and TRBJ2-3; D assignment may be TRBD1 or TRBD2 (5 bases each). The germline V gene encodes CDR1 KGHSH and CDR2 LQKENI. Trimming took off 2 bases at V and 3 bases at J, with 9 bases between the two ends. This CDR3 contains 14 residues. Here the CDR3 reads CASSPGWGTDTQYF. In nucleotides, the CDR3 is TGTGCCAGCTCACCAGGGTGGGGGACAGATACGCAGTATTTT.

The chain employs TRBV4-3 and TRBJ2-5, with a possible D match to TRBD2 (6 bases). From germline, CDR1 is LGHNA and CDR2 YSLEER. Trimming took off 2 bases at V and 4 bases at J, with 20 bases between the two ends. This CDR3 region has 17 residues. The DNA of the CDR3 is TGCGCCAGCAGCCAATTCGGACTGTATGAGGAGGGAGAGACCCAGTACTTC. Protein: CASSQFGLYEEGETQYF.

CDR3 DNA: TGCGCCAGCAGTTGCGGGAATTCACCCCTCCACTTT. Protein product: CASSCGNSPLHF. The rearrangement joins TRBV23-1 to TRBJ1-6; D remains ambiguous. TRBV23-1 counts as an open reading frame of uncertain function. The CDR3 runs to 12 residues. Deletions cut 5 bases from V and 7 bases from J, with 6 bases between.

CDR3 protein: CASSPHRDGTEAFF. The CDR3 nucleotides read TGTGCCAGCAGCCCTCACAGGGATGGGACTGAAGCTTTCTTT. The V and J genes are TRBV9 and TRBJ1-1; a possible D gene is TRBD1 (6 bases). With 4 bases removed from V and 5 bases from J, the gap between germline ends came to 15 bases. The CDR3 runs 14 residues. CDR1 is SGDLS and CDR2 is YYNGEE in the germline V gene.

The V call is TRBV7-9, the J call TRBJ2-7; D not resolved. Trimming left V 5 bases short and J 4 bases short, with 18 bases between. The CDR3 consists of 15 residues. Germline assignment: CDR1 SEHNR and CDR2 FQNEAQ (reference sequence). The CDR3 spells CASSKPTAATYEQYV. The DNA of the CDR3 is TGTGCCAGCAGCAAACCTACAGCCGCCACTTACGAGCAGTACGTC.

The gene calls are TRBV9 and TRBJ1-2; D gene unclear. The V end lost 3 bases, the J end lost 3 bases, and 21 bases lay between the germline ends. The CDR3 length is 17 residues. Per germline, CDR1 SGDLS and CDR2 YYNGEE. Here the CDR3 DNA reads TGTGCCAGCAGCGGGCCGAAGGGCGGATCCCCGGACTATGGCTACACCTTC. Its protein is CASSGPKGGSPDYGYTF.

This clone was picked up one time. The rearrangement joins TRBV14 to TRBJ2-2, with D possibly TRBD2 on 5 matching bases. Trimming took 8 bases from V and 4 from J, leaving 23 bases between them. Germline V gives CDR1 SGHDN, CDR2 FVKESK. This CDR3 has 17 amino acids. CDR3 sequence (DNA): TGTGCCAGCGCCCCAAGAGGGTCCGGTATGGGCACCGGGGAGCTGTTTTTT. This codes for CASAPRGSGMGTGELFF.

The J gene is TRBJ1-5, the V gene TRBV6-1; D gene uncertain. Germline V gene lookup returns CDR1 MNHNS and CDR2 SASEGT. V lost 0 bases and J 0 bases, leaving 15 bases between the germline ends. The CDR3 has 18 amino acids. Written as DNA, the CDR3 is TGTGCCAGCAGTGAAGCGCCGACGGCGCCAACTAGCAATCAGCCCCAGCATTTT. Translating gives CASSEAPTAPTSNQPQHF.